This T cell receptor (beta chain) was sequenced for a study of T cell responses to AZD1222 COVID-19 vaccine (dated by TCRdb to the early 2020s). Concerning the study at large: AZD1222 recipients given second doses at about 4 weeks or at about 12 weeks were pooled, since spike-specific TCR depth and breadth were not found to differ between the two schedules. Trial participants were enrolled into age subgroups of 18-55, 56-69 and 70-plus years, which contained 148, 28 and 57 TCR-sequenced participants, respectively. A total of 233 trial participants underwent TCR sequencing, of whom 200 to 220 had received two doses of AZD1222 and approximately 26 had received two doses of the MenACWY control vaccine.

Study-wide findings and limitations: Nearly half of unique spike-specific TCRs reportedly recognized epitopes outside regions mutated in the B.1.351 and B.1.1.7 variants. Because no day 14 peak-response samples were available, the repertoires could be characterized only after the peak T cell response. Conclusions about previously exposed vaccinees were limited because only a handful of AZD1222 recipients were SARS-CoV-2 seropositive at baseline. The 56-69-year group was small, and its depth increase did not reach significance, likely because of low power. After two AZD1222 doses, both the breadth and the depth of spike-specific TCRs were significantly higher than at day 0 and than in MenACWY recipients. Participants were mostly white British and included more females than males, and it was suggested by the authors that clonal diversity may have been underestimated. Vaccine-associated CD4 TCRs spanned the whole spike protein, with dominant responses in regions 160-218 and 743-854.

Concerning this clone itself: Its specific antigen is unknown. No base-level quality is on record; no much larger clone is a single base apart.

The meaning of the sample's time point label: baseline before first vaccination. Vaccinee samples came from UK trials COV001 and COV002, including a single-blind randomized controlled phase 2/3 trial of AZD1222 (ChAdOx1 nCoV-19) in healthy adults. For TCRbeta chain sequencing, PBMC samples from trial participants were taken at day 0 and at day 28 after the second dose. The CDR3 sequence holds 14 residues, the cysteine and phenylalanine included. Only CDR3 DNA is held: 42 bases, read in frame from base 1. V lost 4 bases and J lost 1 base; the stretch between them is 7 bases long. According to the germline V gene (reference sequence), CDR1 reads LGHDT and CDR2 reads YNNKEL. The CDR3 regions of human TCRbeta chains were analyzed by immunosequencing. Per the authors' processing: Repertoire TCRs were checked for matches against a reference library of SARS-CoV-2-specific TCRs that had been generated using the MIRA antigen-specificity platform. Breadth was defined as the fraction of unique TCRs that were SARS-CoV-2-associated. Depth was defined as the fraction of total T cells that were SARS-CoV-2-associated. Using the MIRA data, every spike-specific TCR was mapped to the spike region that the TCR reacted to and assigned to either a CD4 or a CD8 class. Log10-transformed breadth and depth values were compared by one-way ANOVA with Sidak's multiple comparisons tests. The source is immuneACCESS, and TCRdb retained only in-frame sequences with V and J called. Part of the clones is not carried over; for the studies checked, unresolved V genes explain less than half of this, and the remainder is unexplained. The V and J calls and clone size were taken over from that table, and D and trimming were inferred from the DNA. The sample table shows 150,000 to 200,000 clones, and 80% to 95% are seen once. The ten largest clones add up to around 2.3% of the sample.

The V gene is TRBV3-1 (or the pseudogene TRBV3-2) and the J gene is TRBJ2-2, with no D gene named confidently. The sequence came from an adult in good health. Material: peripheral blood, obtained on day 0 of AZD1222 vaccination. The DNA is as follows: TGTGCCAGCAGCCTTAGACAGAACACCGGGGAGCTGTTTTTT. Its protein product is CASSLRQNTGELFF.